The 9 T cell receptor beta chains in this list originate from one sample, sequenced in a study of T cell repertoires in cytomegalovirus infection. The antigens of these receptors remain unknown. Each CDR3 protein gets one entry after TCRdb re-called the reads with MiXCR. The table records 250,000 to 400,000 distinct CDR3 sequences, 25% of them present only once. The sample was cultured PBMCs, taken from culture after CMV antigen stimulation. These receptors originate from a human donor in good health (CMV status not recorded). Some clones in this sample may be carry-over from other donors' samples.

The chain has TRBV30 and TRBJ1-2; the D is unclear. The CDR3 consists of 15 residues. Trimming removed 1 base at V and 2 bases at J, with 14 bases between. Germline-derived CDR1 and CDR2 are GTSNPN and SVGIG (reference sequence). The chain's CDR3 is CAWSGIWSANYGYTF. CDR3 coding DNA: TGTGCCTGGAGTGGGATTTGGTCAGCCAACTATGGCTACACCTTC.

The V call is TRBV2, the J call TRBJ2-5; D is ambiguous. This CDR3 region has 14 residues. Germline values: CDR1 SNHLY, CDR2 FYNNEI. With 6 bases removed from V and 0 bases from J, the gap between germline ends came to 11 bases. The CDR3 reads CASSRAPYQETQYF. Written as DNA, the CDR3 is TGTGCCAGCAGCCGGGCCCCGTACCAAGAGACCCAGTACTTC.

This clonotype was observed a few times. The CDR3 coding sequence is TGTGCCAGTGGGACAGGGGTGAACTCTGGGGCCAACGTCCTGACTTTC. Protein sequence: CASGTGVNSGANVLTF. The chain recombines TRBV19 with TRBJ2-6; 10 positions match TRBD1. This CDR3 region has 16 residues. The V segment lost 8 bases and the J segment 0 bases; nucleotides outside the gene matches: 4. Germline lookup yields CDR1 LNHDA and CDR2 SQIVND (reference sequence). Filled out from reference TRBV19 and TRBJ2-6, the complete variable domain reads DGGITQSPKYLFRKEGQNVTLSCEQNLNHDAMYWYRQDPGQGLRLIYYSQIVNDFQKGDIAEGYSVSREKKESFPLTVTSAQKNPTAFYLCASGTGVNSGANVLTFGAGSRLTVL.

This clonotype was recorded a few times. CDR3 coding DNA: TGTGCCAGCAGTCTCCTAGATTTCAGGGATCAGCCCCAGCATTTT. It specifies CASSLLDFRDQPQHF. The V call is TRBV28, the J call TRBJ1-5; tentatively, D is TRBD1 (5 bases). The germline V gene has CDR1 MDHEN and CDR2 SYDVKM. V was pared by 5 bases and J by 5 bases, with 16 bases between. The CDR3 runs 15 residues.

The table lists this clonotype with many counts. The chain has TRBV7-2 and TRBJ2-5, with 7 bases lining up with TRBD2. This CDR3 comprises 13 residues. Trimming cost V 7 bases and J 5 bases; bases outside gene matches: 7. The germline CDR1 and CDR2 sequences are SGHTA and FQGNSA. CDR3 bases: TGTGCCAGCACCTTGAGCGGGACGGAGACCCAGTACTTC. Its protein product is CASTLSGTETQYF.

The chain combines TRBV6-2 or TRBV6-3 with TRBJ2-1; 7 nucleotides line up with TRBD2. The V gene's germline CDR1 is MNHEY and CDR2 SVGEGT. The CDR3 contains 20 residues. V trimming: 2 bases; J trimming: 6 bases; junction bases outside the gene matches: 22. This CDR3 reads CASSYDPGRLGLVKVNEQFF. CDR3 sequence (DNA): TGTGCCAGCAGTTACGACCCGGGACGCCTAGGACTAGTAAAGGTCAATGAGCAGTTCTTC.

The sample holds a few counts of this clonotype. This chain connects TRBV6-2 or TRBV6-3 to TRBJ2-2; TRBD2 might be the D (6 bases). The CDR3 runs to 13 residues. The germline V gene encodes CDR1 MNHEY and CDR2 SVGEGT. V was clipped by 2 bases and J by 8 bases, with 9 bases between them. CDR3 coding DNA: TGTGCCAGCAGTTACAATGGACTAGGGGAGCTGTTTTTT. Protein: CASSYNGLGELFF.

The rearrangement links TRBV27 to TRBJ1-1; tentatively, D is TRBD1 (5 bases). CDR1 and CDR2 from the germline V gene are MNHEY and SMNVEV (reference sequence). The CDR3 totals 13 residues. Trimming removed 8 bases at V and 9 bases at J, with 19 bases between. CDR3 sequence: CASLRRGFTKAFF. The CDR3 DNA sequence: TGTGCCAGCCTTAGACGGGGGTTTACTAAAGCTTTCTTT.

The chain combines TRBV11-2 with TRBJ1-6; D perhaps matches TRBD1 (5 bases). V was trimmed by 4 bases and J by 7 bases, leaving 14 bases between them. Germline V gene lookup returns CDR1 SGHAT and CDR2 FQNNGV. The CDR3 has 15 amino acids. CDR3 in DNA: TGTGCCAGCAGCTCCAGCCGACAGAGGAATTCACCCCTCCACTTT. Encoded protein: CASSSSRQRNSPLHF.